The 16 T cell receptor beta chains below were found in one sample sequenced in a study of blood T cell repertoires in COVID-19. Sequenced by immunoSEQ multiplex PCR; TCRdb stores in-frame clones only, minus some. The sample shows tens of thousands of clones, around 81% of them seen only once. Sequencing input: peripheral blood. The receptors were gathered from a human donor in a cohort sampled during active COVID-19.

The V gene is TRBV9, the J gene TRBJ1-3; D perhaps matches TRBD1 (5 bases). The CDR3 runs 18 residues. Germline CDR1 is SGDLS and CDR2 is YYNGEE. Trimming pared 0 bases from V and 0 bases from J, leaving 16 bases between. The CDR3 spells CASSVVPWGVPSGNTIYF. DNA of the CDR3: TGTGCCAGCAGCGTAGTTCCGTGGGGGGTCCCCTCTGGAAACACCATATATTTT.

The chain links TRBV4-1 to TRBJ2-7; 9 bases align to TRBD2. CDR1 and CDR2 (germline): MGHRA, YSYEKL. V lost 1 base and J lost 5; bases outside the gene matches: 9. The CDR3 length is 16 residues. The CDR3 DNA follows: TGCGCCAGCAGCCAAGGGTTAGCGGGAGAAGGAAACGAGCAGTACGTC. It encodes CASSQGLAGEGNEQYV.

The chain is built from TRBV28 and TRBJ1-1; D not certain. Germline CDR1 reads MDHEN; CDR2 reads SYDVKM. The CDR3 is 13 amino acids. Trimming took 5 bases from V and 3 from J, leaving 10 bases between them. The CDR3: CASSPRIYTEAFF. The CDR3 DNA reads TGTGCCAGCAGTCCCAGGATTTACACTGAAGCTTTCTTT.

This clone was detected only a few times. V is TRBV9 and J is TRBJ2-5, with 14 bases matching TRBD2. This CDR3 comprises 15 residues. CDR1 is SGDLS and CDR2 is YYNGEE in the germline V gene. V shed 4 bases and J 4 bases; nucleotides not matched to a gene: 3. The CDR3 DNA is TGTGCCAGCAGCATCGGGACTAGCGGGGGAGAGACCCAGTACTTC. Amino acids: CASSIGTSGGETQYF. The full variable domain, rest sourced from reference TRBV9 and TRBJ2-5, is DSGVTQTPKHLITATGQRVTLRCSPRSGDLSVYWYQQSLDQGLQFLIQYYNGEERAKGNILERFSAQQFPDLHSELNLSSLELGDSALYFCASSIGTSGGETQYFGPGTRLLVL.

This sequence joins TRBV7-2 and TRBJ2-7, with TRBD2 matching 8 bases. The ends lost 1 base at V and 4 bases at J; junction bases unmatched: 6. From germline, CDR1 is SGHTA and CDR2 FQGNSA. The CDR3 is 15 amino acids. CDR3 amino acids: CASSLGSSGAYEQYV. Here the CDR3 DNA reads TGTGCCAGCAGCTTAGGGAGTAGCGGGGCTTACGAGCAGTACGTC.

This clone was seen a handful of times. This chain links TRBV6-1 with TRBJ2-7; no reliable D call. Germline V gene sequence: CDR1 MNHNS, CDR2 SASEGT. The V end lost 3 bases, the J end lost 3 bases, and 12 bases lay between the germline ends. The CDR3 is made up of 14 amino acids. CDR3 amino acids: CASSDSQDNYEQYV. The CDR3 nucleotides are TGTGCCAGCAGTGATTCACAAGATAACTACGAGCAGTACGTC.

CDR3 nucleotide sequence: TGCGCCAGCAGTAGTGCGGGGGGCAGCCAGCCCCAGCATTTT. As protein: CASSSAGGSQPQHF. This chain connects TRBV5-1 to TRBJ1-5, with a tentative D call TRBD1 (6 bases). Trimming stripped 5 bases from V and 7 bases from J, with 16 bases between. The CDR3 has 14 residues. Looked up from germline, CDR1 is SGHRS and CDR2 is YFSETQ. The complete variable domain, with remaining parts taken from reference TRBV5-1 and TRBJ1-5, reads KAGVTQTPRYLIKTRGQQVTLSCSPISGHRSVSWYQQTPGQGLQFLFEYFSETQRNKGNFPGRFSGRQFSNSRSEMNVSTLELGDSALYLCASSSAGGSQPQHFGDGTRLSIL.

This clone was seen a single time. The rearrangement links TRBV2 to TRBJ2-5, with TRBD2 matching over 10 bases. CDR1 and CDR2 (germline): SNHLY, FYNNEI. The CDR3 runs to 16 residues. After removal of 7 bases from V and 4 bases from J, the junction contained 12 bases not matched to a gene. CDR3 sequence reads: CASKGLAGDEGETQYF. CDR3 coding DNA: TGTGCCAGCAAGGGGCTAGCGGGGGATGAAGGAGAGACCCAGTACTTC.

The chain combines TRBV7-9 with TRBJ2-2, with TRBD2 as a possible D gene (6 bases). This CDR3 contains 14 residues. The germline V and J ends were trimmed by 7 bases and 6 bases, with 15 bases remaining between them. From germline, CDR1 is SEHNR and CDR2 FQNEAQ (reference sequence). The CDR3 sequence is CASTQAGSAGELFF. The CDR3 DNA sequence: TGTGCCAGCACTCAGGCGGGGAGCGCCGGGGAGCTGTTTTTT.

The table lists this clone with a count of one. In nucleotides, the CDR3 is TGTGCCAGCAGCTTCGCGCAGGTTCCGGATGAGCAGTTCTTC. It codes for CASSFAQVPDEQFF. The rearrangement uses TRBV11-2 and TRBJ2-1; D gene ambiguous. Trimming cost V 3 bases and J 8 bases, with 14 bases left between them. CDR1 is SGHAT and CDR2 is FQNNGV in the germline V gene. This CDR3 contains 14 residues.

This chain connects TRBV24-1 to TRBJ2-2; 7 bases are a match to TRBD1. This CDR3 spans 13 amino acids. V lost 4 bases, J lost 6 bases, and 1 base stayed unmatched. In germline, CDR1 is KGHDR, CDR2 SFDVKD. CDR3 region: CATSDTGAGELFF. The CDR3, as DNA: TGTGCCACCAGTGACACAGGGGCCGGGGAGCTGTTTTTT.

This clone was found a few times. CDR3 DNA: TGTGCCAGCAGCCTAGGATCCAACGTCCTGACTTTC. Protein: CASSLGSNVLTF. The V call is TRBV5-4, the J call TRBJ2-6; D is unclear. Trimming stripped 4 bases from V and 8 bases from J, with 7 bases between. CDR1 and CDR2 from the germline V gene are SGHNT and YYREEE (reference sequence). The CDR3 covers 12 residues.

V is TRBV4-3 and J is TRBJ2-2; D may be TRBD2 (5 bases). Germline CDR1 reads LGHNA; CDR2 reads YSLEER. The V end lost 3 bases, the J end lost 4 bases, and 6 bases lay between the germline ends. The CDR3 is 13 amino acids. The CDR3 DNA sequence: TGCGCCAGCAGCCATGGACTCACCGGGGAGCTGTTTTTT. Translated, it gives CASSHGLTGELFF.

The rearrangement joins TRBV6-5 to TRBJ2-3, with TRBD2 as a possible D gene (5 bases). CDR1 and CDR2 (germline): MNHEY, SVGAGI. V lost 7 bases and J 2 bases, leaving 16 bases between the germline ends. This CDR3 has 15 amino acids. DNA of the CDR3: TGTGCCAGCACCGAGGGTAGGGAATACACAGATACGCAGTATTTT. Amino acid sequence: CASTEGREYTDTQYF.

This chain links TRBV28 with TRBJ2-5; 8 nucleotides align to TRBD2. Germline V gene sequence: CDR1 MDHEN, CDR2 SYDVKM. The junction had 13 bases not matched to a gene; V was cut back by 5 bases and J by 2 bases. The CDR3 totals 17 residues. CDR3 loop: CASSPGGWGKKQETQYF. The CDR3 bases are TGTGCCAGCAGTCCGGGAGGGTGGGGGAAAAAACAAGAGACCCAGTACTTC. The variable domain in full, with the rest retrieved from reference TRBV28 and TRBJ2-5, is DVKVTQSSRYLVKRTGEKVFLECVQDMDHENMFWYRQDPGLGLRLIYFSYDVKMKEKGDIPEGYSVSREKKERFSLILESASTNQTSMYLCASSPGGWGKKQETQYFGPGTRLLVL.

This clone was recorded a few times. The genes are TRBV10-3 and TRBJ2-7, with D tentatively TRBD1 (6 bases). With 4 bases removed from V and 5 bases from J, the gap between germline ends came to 12 bases. Germline V CDR1 and CDR2: ENHRY, SYGVKD. The CDR3 extends over 13 amino acids. CDR3 sequence: CAISGQAVDEQYF. The CDR3 nucleotides read TGTGCCATCAGTGGACAGGCTGTAGACGAGCAGTACTTC.